This T cell receptor beta chain came from a study of T cell changes during pregnancy in multiple sclerosis. The CDR3 contains 12 residues. In germline, CDR1 is PRHDT, CDR2 FYEKMQ (reference sequence). Trimming removed 5 bases from V and 5 bases from J, with 7 bases in between. Profiled with immunoSEQ multiplex PCR; TCRdb holds only in-frame clones, not every one. The sample holds about 32,000 clones, roughly 89% seen once. The chain is built from TRBV13 and TRBJ2-1; no definite D call. The clonotype was recovered from a female donor with multiple sclerosis, enrolled in a pregnancy study. Source: CD8+ T cells from peripheral blood mononuclear cells, taken in the second trimester of pregnancy. The CDR3 region has the DNA TGTGCCAGCAGCAGCTTAAACAATGAGCAGTTCTTC. This translates into CASSSLNNEQFF. The variable domain in full, with the rest retrieved from reference TRBV13 and TRBJ2-1, is AAGVIQSPRHLIKEKRETATLKCYPIPRHDTVYWYQQGPGQDPQFLISFYEKMQSDKGSIPDRFSAQQFSDYHSELNMSSLELGDSALYFCASSSLNNEQFFGPGTRLTVL.